This entry describes one TCR beta chain. V lost 4 bases and J lost 3; bases outside the gene matches: 4. Germline V gives CDR1 SEHNR, CDR2 FQNEAQ (reference sequence). This CDR3 has 15 amino acids. The sample is drawn from a study of cytomegalovirus exposure and HLA in healthy donors. The data were produced by immunoSEQ multiplex PCR, yet TCRdb's version contains in-frame clones alone and is incomplete. The sample lists roughly 150,000 clones; approximately 87% were seen once. Sequencing input: PBMCs. The clonotype was recovered from a woman under 40 in good health and CMV-seronegative. V usage is TRBV7-9 and J usage is TRBJ2-1, with TRBD1 matching over 9 bases. The CDR3 DNA follows: TGTGCCAGCAGCTCCGGGACAGGGAACTACAATGAGCAGTTCTTC. Its protein is CASSSGTGNYNEQFF.